These T cell receptor beta chains were read from a single sample in a study of cytomegalovirus exposure and HLA in healthy donors. Using immunoSEQ multiplex PCR, the repertoire was profiled, and TCRdb retains in-frame clones only, with some absent. The sample contains fewer than 200,000 clones, over 80% of which appear only once. The specimen was PBMCs. The receptors stem from a male donor in good health and CMV-seronegative. Both conserved end residues are trimmed from each CDR3. Clone size is stated in some rows and not others, as once, few, many or a class when expanded.

v_gene: TRBV6-5; abundance: .; j_gene: TRBJ2-5; CDR3aa: ASSYSGNRGGQTQY
v_gene: TRBV5-5; abundance: .; j_gene: TRBJ1-4; CDR3aa: ASSAGQIKLF
v_gene: TRBV7-6; abundance: .; j_gene: TRBJ1-5; CDR3aa: ASSLDTGFDQPQH
v_gene: TRBV4-1; abundance: .; j_gene: TRBJ2-3; CDR3aa: ASSQPGLAGFTRSTDTQY
v_gene: TRBV2; abundance: .; j_gene: TRBJ2-5; CDR3aa: ASTRDREGETQY
v_gene: TRBV2; abundance: .; j_gene: TRBJ1-2; CDR3aa: ASRKGQVYGYT
v_gene: TRBV5-8; abundance: .; j_gene: TRBJ2-1; CDR3aa: ASSLEGGIEQF
v_gene: TRBV6-5; abundance: .; j_gene: TRBJ1-2; CDR3aa: ASSPTGYGYT
v_gene: TRBV14; abundance: .; j_gene: TRBJ1-2; CDR3aa: ASSQGGYGYT
v_gene: TRBV5-4; abundance: once; j_gene: TRBJ2-2; CDR3aa: ASSSGQGYTGELF
v_gene: TRBV19; abundance: .; j_gene: TRBJ2-5; CDR3aa: ASRGTGTGFGETQY
v_gene: TRBV27; abundance: .; j_gene: TRBJ2-5; CDR3aa: ASSHRDIRTEQY
v_gene: TRBV6-6; abundance: .; j_gene: TRBJ2-1; CDR3aa: ASSYSNLNPNEQF
v_gene: TRBV7-9; abundance: .; j_gene: TRBJ2-2; CDR3aa: ASSPALAGPGTGELF
v_gene: TRBV11-2; abundance: once; j_gene: .; CDR3aa: ASSTWRSYEQY
v_gene: TRBV19; abundance: once; j_gene: TRBJ1-1; CDR3aa: ASSAATGGGLGAF
v_gene: TRBV6-5; abundance: once; j_gene: .; CDR3aa: ASCGGRTDFLEQY
v_gene: TRBV10-1; abundance: .; j_gene: TRBJ1-4; CDR3aa: ASSESNRQNEKLF
v_gene: TRBV27; abundance: few; j_gene: TRBJ2-7; CDR3aa: ASMAGGSYEQY
v_gene: TRBV9; abundance: .; j_gene: TRBJ1-2; CDR3aa: ASSGEQGIIKN
v_gene: TRBV4-1; abundance: .; j_gene: TRBJ1-5; CDR3aa: ASSQGTGSNQPQH
v_gene: TRBV5-8; abundance: .; j_gene: TRBJ1-4; CDR3aa: ASSFTGFGEKLF
v_gene: TRBV19; abundance: .; j_gene: TRBJ2-1; CDR3aa: ASSPRVTGGKRHNEQF
v_gene: TRBV6-5; abundance: .; j_gene: TRBJ1-6; CDR3aa: ASSYSNRYSPLH
v_gene: TRBV9; abundance: .; j_gene: TRBJ1-5; CDR3aa: ASSPGGQGQPQH
v_gene: TRBV6-5; abundance: .; j_gene: TRBJ1-2; CDR3aa: ASSYSWAGGGYT
v_gene: TRBV4-3; abundance: few; j_gene: TRBJ2-3; CDR3aa: ASSQDGRGGSTDTQY
v_gene: TRBV5-1; abundance: .; j_gene: TRBJ2-7; CDR3aa: ASSLDSQTGVEQY
v_gene: TRBV5-4; abundance: few; j_gene: TRBJ2-5; CDR3aa: ASSHKQGQETQY
v_gene: TRBV5-6; abundance: once; j_gene: TRBJ1-1; CDR3aa: ASSALDRDTEAF
v_gene: TRBV7-9; abundance: .; j_gene: TRBJ1-1; CDR3aa: ASSSWTAITEAF
v_gene: TRBV5-4; abundance: .; j_gene: TRBJ2-7; CDR3aa: ASSSLTSGVSYEQY
v_gene: TRBV5-1; abundance: .; j_gene: TRBJ2-3; CDR3aa: ASSSGLAAYFGTDTQY
v_gene: TRBV7-7; abundance: few; j_gene: TRBJ2-1; CDR3aa: ASSRGTGEYNEQF
v_gene: TRBV19; abundance: .; j_gene: TRBJ2-5; CDR3aa: ASSGQGVQETQY